This T cell receptor (beta chain) was obtained from a study of T cell responses to AZD1222 COVID-19 vaccine. General study points: Without day 14 samples, only post-peak T cell repertoires were studied. Donors in the cohort were predominantly white British and more often female, and clonal diversity was possibly underestimated. Spike-specific TCR breadth and depth were elevated following two AZD1222 doses.

The V end lost 8 bases, the J end lost 14 bases, and 15 bases lay between the germline ends. The V gene's germline CDR1 is SEHNR and CDR2 FQNEAQ (reference sequence). CDR3 length: 11 amino acids. The assay was immunoSEQ multiplex PCR, and TCRdb's table has in-frame clones only and misses some. The sample has about 270,000 clones, almost 95% seen once. Recipients boosted at about 4 weeks or about 12 weeks are pooled. With respect to this clone: What it binds is not known.

The sequencing here drew on peripheral blood, taken 28 days after the second AZD1222 dose. The TCR originated in an adult who received the AZD1222 COVID-19 vaccine. V and J are TRBV7-9 and TRBJ1-4, with a weak D call TRBD1 (5 bases). CDR3 sequence: CASGIGEWLFF. As DNA, the CDR3 is TGTGCCAGCGGGATAGGGGAATGGCTGTTTTTT.